Presented here are 27 T cell receptor beta chains from one specimen sequenced in a study of identical twins. TCRdb fed the 5' RACE reads into MiXCR, producing one record per CDR3 protein. The sample carries some 250,000 distinct CDR3 sequences, 9.5% to 15% recorded once. The same specimen was also included in a second study, on yellow fever vaccine responses in identical twins.

Sequencing was carried out using memory (CD45RO+) T cells sorted from blood. The source is a woman aged 18-29 years in good health.

This clonotype turned up a few times. The V gene is TRBV6-1, the J gene TRBJ2-3; no clear D. V gave up 2 bases and J gave up 11 bases, with 8 bases separating them. The CDR3 spans 11 residues. Looked up from germline, CDR1 is MNHNS and CDR2 is SASEGT. The CDR3, as DNA: TGTGCCAGCAGTGAAATCAACTGGCAGTATTTT. It encodes CASSEINWQYF.

This clonotype was seen at least ten times. The chain couples TRBV4-2 to TRBJ1-1; 8 positions match TRBD1. CDR1 is LGHNA and CDR2 is YNFKEQ in the germline V gene. V was pared by 0 bases and J by 7 bases, with 4 bases of the junction left unmatched. There are 14 residues in the CDR3. The CDR3 coding sequence is TGTGCCAGCAGCCAAGATGGACAGGGCGTTGAAGCTTTCTTT. It translates to CASSQDGQGVEAFF.

This chain uses TRBV28 with TRBJ1-6; possible D gene TRBD1, 5 bases. This CDR3 comprises 15 residues. The germline CDR1 and CDR2 sequences are MDHEN and SYDVKM. V shed 4 bases and J shed 6 bases, with 13 bases lying between them. The CDR3, as DNA: TGTGCCAGCAGTTACCGGGGGGGGTTTAATTCACCCCTCCACTTT. Protein sequence: CASSYRGGFNSPLHF.

This clonotype was observed a handful of times. This chain uses TRBV2 with TRBJ2-3; 7 positions agree with TRBD1. The CDR3 has 17 residues. Trimming cost V 5 bases and J 0 bases; bases outside gene matches: 11. From germline, CDR1 is SNHLY and CDR2 FYNNEI. In DNA form, the CDR3 reads TGTGCCAGCAGTAGACAGGGAACCCTTAGAAGCACAGATACGCAGTATTTT. Encoded protein: CASSRQGTLRSTDTQYF.

This clonotype was detected a few times. This chain connects TRBV7-9 to TRBJ2-3; 8 nucleotides line up with TRBD2. With V trimmed by 2 bases and J by 0 bases, 7 bases remained unmatched. This CDR3 comprises 17 residues. From germline, CDR1 is SEHNR and CDR2 FQNEAQ (reference sequence). CDR3 DNA: TGTGCCAGCAGCTTAAGTGTGGGGACTAGTAGCACAGATACGCAGTATTTT. Its protein product is CASSLSVGTSSTDTQYF.

The V and J genes are TRBV3-1 and TRBJ2-1; D perhaps matches TRBD2 (6 bases). The germline V gene has CDR1 LGHDT and CDR2 YNNKEL (reference sequence). Trimming took 3 bases from V and 9 from J, leaving 21 bases between them. The CDR3 runs 16 residues. The CDR3 is CASSHTATGSLGEQFF. The DNA for the CDR3 is TGTGCCAGCAGCCACACTGCTACCGGGAGCTTGGGTGAGCAGTTCTTC.

At least ten counts were recorded for this clonotype. The chain joins TRBV7-8 to TRBJ1-6; TRBD1 might be the D (6 bases). The germline gives CDR1 SGHVS, CDR2 FQNEAQ. Between the trimmed V and J ends, which lost 4 bases and 7 bases, there was a span of 11 bases. This CDR3 is built from 14 residues. The CDR3 region is CASSSGDGNSPLHF. The CDR3 DNA reads TGTGCCAGCAGCTCAGGGGACGGAAATTCACCCCTCCACTTT.

This clonotype was detected many times. The chain has TRBV12-3 or TRBV12-4 and TRBJ1-1; D is unclear. Trimming pared 3 bases from V and 0 bases from J, leaving 11 bases between. The CDR3 is 15 amino acids. The CDR3 loop is CASSFKVRMNTEAFF. The CDR3 region has the DNA TGTGCCAGCAGTTTCAAGGTGCGGATGAACACTGAAGCTTTCTTT.

V usage is TRBV15 and J usage is TRBJ2-7, with 8 positions matching TRBD2. Germline V gives CDR1 LNHNV, CDR2 YYDKDF (reference sequence). The CDR3 is 14 residues long. After removal of 1 base from V and 5 bases from J, the junction contained 4 bases not matched to a gene. CDR3 nucleotide sequence: TGTGCCACCAGCAGAGGGAGCGGGGGTAACGAGCAGTACTTC. Encoded protein: CATSRGSGGNEQYF.

This clonotype was counted between two and nine times. This chain links TRBV28 with TRBJ1-5, with D hard to call. Trimming took off 8 bases at V and 5 bases at J, with 10 bases between the two ends. Germline V CDR1 and CDR2: MDHEN, SYDVKM. The CDR3 runs to 12 residues. The CDR3 reads CASESSDQPQHF. CDR3 nucleotide sequence: TGTGCCAGCGAATCCAGTGATCAGCCCCAGCATTTT.

This clonotype was counted between two and nine times. V is TRBV12-3 or TRBV12-4 and J is TRBJ1-2; 8 positions match TRBD1. Unmatched junction bases numbered 8, after V lost 3 bases and J lost 8 bases. CDR3 length equals 14 residues. CDR3 amino acids: CASSFGQGARGYTF. The CDR3 DNA is TGTGCCAGCAGTTTTGGGCAGGGGGCGAGAGGCTACACCTTC.

The table lists this clonotype with many counts. The J gene is TRBJ2-7, the V gene TRBV12-3 or TRBV12-4; TRBD2 aligns across 7 bases. The length of the CDR3 is 15 residues. The trim removed 2 bases at V and 6 bases at J, leaving 10 bases unmatched. CDR3 protein: CASSLTSASAVEQYF. CDR3 coding DNA: TGTGCCAGCAGTTTAACTAGCGCAAGTGCCGTCGAGCAGTACTTC.

The J gene is TRBJ2-4, the V gene TRBV20-1, with 9 bases lining up with TRBD1. This CDR3 has 15 residues. Germline loops: CDR1 DFQATT, CDR2 SNEGSKA (reference sequence). V was clipped by 1 base and J by 8 bases; unmatched bases: 9. The CDR3 protein is CSARAVTGGRDIQYF. CDR3 nucleotides: TGCAGTGCTAGAGCTGTGACAGGGGGAAGGGACATTCAGTACTTC.

The chain uses TRBV5-1 and TRBJ2-1, with 12 bases aligning to TRBD2. The CDR3 is 17 residues long. With V trimmed by 0 bases and J by 8 bases, 9 bases remained unmatched. Germline assignment: CDR1 SGHRS and CDR2 YFSETQ. CDR3 sequence: CASSLGPSGGAIHEQFF. The CDR3, as DNA: TGCGCCAGCAGCTTGGGGCCTAGCGGGGGGGCCATCCATGAGCAGTTCTTC.

This clonotype was seen a few times. The rearrangement uses TRBV2 and TRBJ2-2, with D unclear. V was trimmed by 7 bases and J by 1 base, leaving 10 bases between them. This CDR3 has 14 amino acids. Germline V CDR1 and CDR2: SNHLY, FYNNEI. CDR3 region: CASNGQMNTGELFF. Written as DNA, the CDR3 is TGTGCCAGCAACGGGCAAATGAACACCGGGGAGCTGTTTTTT.

This clonotype has only a few counts. The V gene is TRBV10-3, the J gene TRBJ2-5; no clear D. Deletions cut 4 bases from V and 4 bases from J, with 7 bases between. Germline V lookup: CDR1 ENHRY, CDR2 SYGVKD. This CDR3 spans 12 amino acids. The CDR3 DNA reads TGTGCCATCAGTGTCCCCGGAGAGACCCAGTACTTC. Amino acid sequence: CAISVPGETQYF.

This clonotype was observed a handful of times. The chain combines TRBV7-2 with TRBJ2-3; 7 bases match TRBD2. The length of the CDR3 is 16 residues. CDR1 SGHTA and CDR2 FQGNSA come from the germline V gene. J was trimmed by 4 bases and V by 1 base; bases with no gene match: 8. This CDR3 is CASSLVGGSYADTQYF. CDR3 nucleotide sequence: TGTGCCAGCAGCTTAGTAGGCGGGAGTTACGCAGATACGCAGTATTTT.

V is TRBV10-3 and J is TRBJ1-1; D gene unclear. V was shortened by 2 bases and J by 0 bases, with 10 bases between the two germline ends. Germline CDR1 ENHRY, CDR2 SYGVKD. This CDR3 has 15 residues. As DNA, the CDR3 is TGTGCCATCAGTGAGCCAGGACTGATGAACACTGAAGCTTTCTTT. Amino acid sequence: CAISEPGLMNTEAFF.

This clonotype was counted only a few times. The chain employs TRBV5-5 and TRBJ2-3; no definite D call. Germline CDR1 SGHKS, CDR2 YYEKEE (reference sequence). Between the trimmed V and J ends, which lost 0 bases and 6 bases, there was a span of 17 bases. The CDR3 covers 16 residues. CDR3 protein: CASSLAAQLYVDTQYF. CDR3 bases: TGTGCCAGCAGCTTGGCCGCACAGCTATATGTGGATACGCAGTATTTT.

In this sample, this clonotype turned up a few times. The chain carries TRBV30 and TRBJ1-1, with D hard to call. The V gene lost 2 bases and the J gene lost 6 bases, with 16 bases spanning the gap. The CDR3 is 14 amino acids. The V gene's germline CDR1 is GTSNPN and CDR2 SVGIG (reference sequence). CDR3 loop: CAWSYRRREPEAFF. The CDR3 nucleotides are TGTGCCTGGAGTTACCGTAGGAGGGAGCCTGAAGCTTTCTTT.

This chain joins TRBV6-1 and TRBJ2-2; 7 bases match TRBD2. Looked up from germline, CDR1 is MNHNS and CDR2 is SASEGT. The CDR3 runs to 14 residues. The V gene end was trimmed by 7 bases and the J gene end by 6 bases; junction bases not matched to a gene: 8. CDR3 DNA: TGTGCCAGCAAGACTAGCCCGGGCTCCGGGGAGCTGTTTTTT. This encodes CASKTSPGSGELFF.

This clonotype came up many times. The genes are TRBV5-1 and TRBJ2-4; TRBD1 is a possible D gene (6 bases). CDR1 and CDR2 (germline): SGHRS, YFSETQ. V lost 6 bases and J lost 6, with 13 bases in between. The CDR3 length is 13 residues. CDR3 loop: CASNQGNSNIQYF. The DNA for the CDR3 is TGCGCCAGCAATCAGGGGAACTCAAACATTCAGTACTTC.

This clonotype was counted many times. V gene TRBV2 combines with J gene TRBJ2-2, with D perhaps TRBD2 (5 bases). The CDR3 covers 14 residues. V shed 6 bases and J shed 4 bases, with 12 bases lying between them. Germline V CDR1 and CDR2: SNHLY, FYNNEI. The CDR3 nucleotides are TGTGCCAGCAGGAGAGGGTCGACCACCGGGGAGCTGTTTTTT. It specifies CASRRGSTTGELFF.

This clonotype was seen a handful of times. The rearrangement uses TRBV7-9 and TRBJ2-2; D gene ambiguous. The germline V gene has CDR1 SEHNR and CDR2 FQNEAQ (reference sequence). The V and J ends lost 1 base and 4 bases respectively, with 7 bases between them. The length of the CDR3 is 14 residues. DNA of the CDR3: TGTGCCAGCAGCTTAGTACACCCCACCGGGGAGCTGTTTTTT. Translated: CASSLVHPTGELFF.

This clonotype appeared many times. This chain joins TRBV7-9 and TRBJ1-2; 7 nucleotides line up with TRBD1. The CDR3 spans 14 residues. With 0 bases clipped from V and 6 bases from J, the junction kept 4 bases outside the gene matches. The germline gives CDR1 SEHNR, CDR2 FQNEAQ (reference sequence). In DNA form, the CDR3 reads TGTGCCAGCAGCTTAGCACAGGGGAGTCATGGCTACACCTTC. The encoded protein is CASSLAQGSHGYTF. The entire variable domain, with the rest obtained from reference TRBV7-9 and TRBJ1-2, is as follows: DTGVSQNPRHKITKRGQNVTFRCDPISEHNRLYWYRQTLGQGPEFLTYFQNEAQLEKSRLLSDRFSAERPKGSFSTLEIQRTEQGDSAMYLCASSLAQGSHGYTFGSGTRLTVV.

The chain recombines TRBV29-1 with TRBJ2-3; TRBD2 agrees at 8 bases. Germline V gene lookup returns CDR1 SQVTM and CDR2 ANQGSEA. This CDR3 spans 14 amino acids. V gave up 7 bases and J gave up 5 bases; unmatched junction bases: 11. CDR3: CSATRGGAGDTQYF. CDR3 sequence (DNA): TGCAGCGCCACTCGGGGGGGGGCTGGAGATACGCAGTATTTT.

V gene TRBV5-1 combines with J gene TRBJ2-3, with 10 bases fitting TRBD1. In germline, CDR1 is SGHRS, CDR2 YFSETQ. CDR3 length equals 15 residues. V shed 3 bases, J shed 4 bases, and the junction held 5 bases outside the gene matches. The CDR3 bases are TGCGCCAGCAGCTCCGGGACAGGGGCATCAGATACGCAGTATTTT. Amino acids: CASSSGTGASDTQYF.